These 14 T cell receptor beta chains share one sample of origin, sequenced in a study of T cell repertoires in cytomegalovirus infection. TCRdb reprocessed the reads with MiXCR, giving one entry per CDR3 protein. The data contain 200,000 to 300,000 distinct CDR3 sequences, 6% to 8% of them seen just once; the ten biggest clones take up roughly 6%. The sequenced sample was PBMCs. All receptors derive from a human donor in good health (CMV status not recorded). Some clones in this sample may be carry-over from other donors' samples.

The table lists this clonotype with many counts. V is TRBV29-1 and J is TRBJ1-4, with 8 positions matching TRBD1. J lost 4 bases, V lost 0 bases, and 1 base had no gene match. Per the germline V gene, CDR1 is SQVTM and CDR2 is ANQGSEA. The CDR3 is 14 amino acids. The CDR3 here is CSVEDTGGNEKLFF. Written as DNA, the CDR3 is TGCAGCGTTGAAGATACAGGGGGTAATGAAAAACTGTTTTTT.

This clonotype was observed a few times. J is TRBJ1-2 and V is TRBV19, with no clear D. CDR1 and CDR2 from the germline V gene are LNHDA and SQIVND (reference sequence). V was pared by 3 bases and J by 9 bases, with 14 bases between. The CDR3 has 13 residues. The chain's CDR3 is CASSMDAVNSYTF. The CDR3, as DNA: TGTGCCAGTAGTATGGACGCCGTTAACAGCTACACCTTC.

This clonotype was observed many times. The chain employs TRBV7-3 and TRBJ2-3, with a weak D call TRBD1 (8 bases). The CDR3 has 15 residues. CDR1 is SGHTA, CDR2 FQGTGA, per germline. V was trimmed by 5 bases and J by 1 base, leaving 13 bases between them. CDR3 in amino acids: CASSRGDRRTDTQYF. The CDR3 region has the DNA TGTGCCAGCAGCCGGGGGGACAGGCGCACAGATACGCAGTATTTT.

Many counts were recorded for this clonotype. The chain is built from TRBV7-2 and TRBJ2-2; 9 nucleotides match TRBD1. J was trimmed by 4 bases and V by 5 bases; bases with no gene match: 5. Germline loops: CDR1 SGHTA, CDR2 FQGNSA. CDR3 length: 15 residues. CDR3 DNA sequence: TGTGCCAGCAGCCAACAGGGGGCGAGCACCGGGGAGCTGTTTTTT. It encodes CASSQQGASTGELFF.

This clonotype was recorded at least ten times. The V call is TRBV28, the J call TRBJ1-2, with D possibly being TRBD1 (6 bases). Deletions cut 4 bases from V and 3 bases from J, with 18 bases between. This CDR3 has 16 amino acids. Germline CDR1 reads MDHEN; CDR2 reads SYDVKM. As DNA, the CDR3 is TGTGCCAGCAGTTCACTCAACCTACAGGGTGACTATGGCTACACCTTC. Amino acid sequence: CASSSLNLQGDYGYTF.

This clonotype has just one count. A much larger clone lies a single base off, so this may be a read error. The chain employs TRBV5-1 and TRBJ2-3, with D perhaps matching TRBD1 (5 bases). The V and J ends lost 7 bases and 0 bases respectively, with 12 bases between them. CDR1 and CDR2 from the germline V gene are SGHRS and YFSETQ. This CDR3 region has 14 residues. Written as DNA, the CDR3 is TGCGCCAGCCTCCAGGACACTAGCACAGATACGCAGTATTTT. Translated: CASLQDTSTDTQYF.

This clonotype was counted only a few times. The CDR3 DNA reads as TGCAGCGTTGAAAGGCAAAGAGAAAACTATGGCTACACCTTC. Translation: CSVERQRENYGYTF. The V call is TRBV29-1, the J call TRBJ1-2; no reliable D call. Trimming cost V 2 bases and J 2 bases, with 12 bases left between them. The CDR3 is made up of 14 amino acids. The V gene's germline CDR1 is SQVTM and CDR2 ANQGSEA. The entire variable domain, with the rest obtained from reference TRBV29-1 and TRBJ1-2, is as follows: SAVISQKPSRDICQRGTSLTIQCQVDSQVTMMFWYRQQPGQSLTLIATANQGSEATYESGFVIDKFPISRPNLTFSTLTVSNMSPEDSSIYLCSVERQRENYGYTFGSGTRLTVV.

In its sample, this clonotype was seen many times. The chain combines TRBV6-1 with TRBJ2-7; no clear D. Germline values: CDR1 MNHNS, CDR2 SASEGT. V was trimmed by 6 bases and J by 0 bases, leaving 21 bases between them. This CDR3 has 17 amino acids. The CDR3, as DNA: TGTGCCAGCAGCCTTATGATCGGGCTCAGGAGCTCCTACGAGCAGTACTTC. Its translation: CASSLMIGLRSSYEQYF.

This clonotype occurred many times. J is TRBJ2-7 and V is TRBV5-1; 7 nucleotides agree with TRBD1. There are 14 residues in the CDR3. Germline lookup yields CDR1 SGHRS and CDR2 YFSETQ. V lost 4 bases, J lost 1 base, and 5 bases stayed unmatched. The CDR3 DNA follows: TGCGCCAGCAGCACCGGGACAGCTTCCTACGAGCAGTACTTC. Its translation is CASSTGTASYEQYF.

This rearrangement joins TRBV20-1 to TRBJ2-1, with D perhaps TRBD1 or TRBD2 (5 bases each). CDR1 is DFQATT and CDR2 is SNEGSKA in the germline V gene (reference sequence). V was cut by 3 bases and J by 9 bases, with 18 bases left in between. The CDR3 covers 14 residues. The CDR3 sequence is CSARRGHGISEQFF. The CDR3 DNA sequence: TGCAGTGCTAGGAGGGGCCACGGTATCAGTGAGCAGTTCTTC.

This clonotype was detected many times. V gene TRBV2 combines with J gene TRBJ1-4; 7 bases fit TRBD1. Germline CDR1 is SNHLY and CDR2 is FYNNEI. V dropped 7 bases and J dropped 4; count of bases not matched to a gene: 9. There are 15 residues in the CDR3. The CDR3 is CASTQTGQLNEKLFF. As DNA, the CDR3 is TGTGCCAGCACCCAAACGGGACAGCTTAATGAAAAACTGTTTTTT.

DNA for the CDR3: TGCAGTGCTCCTGGACAGGGAAATTCACCCCTCCACTTT. It encodes CSAPGQGNSPLHF. This chain joins TRBV20-1 and TRBJ1-6; 8 nucleotides agree with TRBD1. The length of the CDR3 is 13 residues. V was clipped by 5 bases and J by 7 bases; unmatched bases: 4. Germline CDR1 DFQATT, CDR2 SNEGSKA (reference sequence).

The table lists this clonotype with many counts. CDR3 region: CASSTTSFSNQPQHF. DNA of the CDR3: TGTGCCAGTAGTACTACATCCTTTAGCAATCAGCCCCAGCATTTT. This sequence joins TRBV19 and TRBJ1-5; D is unresolved. V lost 4 bases, J lost 0 bases, and 10 bases lay in between. Germline V CDR1 and CDR2: LNHDA, SQIVND (reference sequence). The CDR3 length is 15 residues.

This clonotype was seen at least ten times. V gene TRBV5-1 combines with J gene TRBJ1-1; D perhaps matches TRBD1 (5 bases). The CDR3 has 14 residues. Trimming took 4 bases from V and 1 from J, leaving 11 bases between them. CDR1 is SGHRS, CDR2 YFSETQ, per germline. CDR3 nucleotides: TGCGCCAGCAGCAGAGGGGAGGAGAACACTGAAGCTTTCTTT. It codes for CASSRGEENTEAFF.